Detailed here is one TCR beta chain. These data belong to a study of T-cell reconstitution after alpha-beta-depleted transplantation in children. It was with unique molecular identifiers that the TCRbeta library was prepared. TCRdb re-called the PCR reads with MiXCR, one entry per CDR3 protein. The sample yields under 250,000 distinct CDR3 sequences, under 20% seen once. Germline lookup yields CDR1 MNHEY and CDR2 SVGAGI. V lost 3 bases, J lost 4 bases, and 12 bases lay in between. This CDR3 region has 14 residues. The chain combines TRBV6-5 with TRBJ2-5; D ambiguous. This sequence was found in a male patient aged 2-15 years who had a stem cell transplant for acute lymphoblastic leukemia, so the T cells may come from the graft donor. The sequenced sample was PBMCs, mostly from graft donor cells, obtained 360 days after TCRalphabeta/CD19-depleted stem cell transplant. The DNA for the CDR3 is TGTGCCAGCAGTTATAATGGGGTACGAGAGACCCAGTACTTC. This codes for CASSYNGVRETQYF.